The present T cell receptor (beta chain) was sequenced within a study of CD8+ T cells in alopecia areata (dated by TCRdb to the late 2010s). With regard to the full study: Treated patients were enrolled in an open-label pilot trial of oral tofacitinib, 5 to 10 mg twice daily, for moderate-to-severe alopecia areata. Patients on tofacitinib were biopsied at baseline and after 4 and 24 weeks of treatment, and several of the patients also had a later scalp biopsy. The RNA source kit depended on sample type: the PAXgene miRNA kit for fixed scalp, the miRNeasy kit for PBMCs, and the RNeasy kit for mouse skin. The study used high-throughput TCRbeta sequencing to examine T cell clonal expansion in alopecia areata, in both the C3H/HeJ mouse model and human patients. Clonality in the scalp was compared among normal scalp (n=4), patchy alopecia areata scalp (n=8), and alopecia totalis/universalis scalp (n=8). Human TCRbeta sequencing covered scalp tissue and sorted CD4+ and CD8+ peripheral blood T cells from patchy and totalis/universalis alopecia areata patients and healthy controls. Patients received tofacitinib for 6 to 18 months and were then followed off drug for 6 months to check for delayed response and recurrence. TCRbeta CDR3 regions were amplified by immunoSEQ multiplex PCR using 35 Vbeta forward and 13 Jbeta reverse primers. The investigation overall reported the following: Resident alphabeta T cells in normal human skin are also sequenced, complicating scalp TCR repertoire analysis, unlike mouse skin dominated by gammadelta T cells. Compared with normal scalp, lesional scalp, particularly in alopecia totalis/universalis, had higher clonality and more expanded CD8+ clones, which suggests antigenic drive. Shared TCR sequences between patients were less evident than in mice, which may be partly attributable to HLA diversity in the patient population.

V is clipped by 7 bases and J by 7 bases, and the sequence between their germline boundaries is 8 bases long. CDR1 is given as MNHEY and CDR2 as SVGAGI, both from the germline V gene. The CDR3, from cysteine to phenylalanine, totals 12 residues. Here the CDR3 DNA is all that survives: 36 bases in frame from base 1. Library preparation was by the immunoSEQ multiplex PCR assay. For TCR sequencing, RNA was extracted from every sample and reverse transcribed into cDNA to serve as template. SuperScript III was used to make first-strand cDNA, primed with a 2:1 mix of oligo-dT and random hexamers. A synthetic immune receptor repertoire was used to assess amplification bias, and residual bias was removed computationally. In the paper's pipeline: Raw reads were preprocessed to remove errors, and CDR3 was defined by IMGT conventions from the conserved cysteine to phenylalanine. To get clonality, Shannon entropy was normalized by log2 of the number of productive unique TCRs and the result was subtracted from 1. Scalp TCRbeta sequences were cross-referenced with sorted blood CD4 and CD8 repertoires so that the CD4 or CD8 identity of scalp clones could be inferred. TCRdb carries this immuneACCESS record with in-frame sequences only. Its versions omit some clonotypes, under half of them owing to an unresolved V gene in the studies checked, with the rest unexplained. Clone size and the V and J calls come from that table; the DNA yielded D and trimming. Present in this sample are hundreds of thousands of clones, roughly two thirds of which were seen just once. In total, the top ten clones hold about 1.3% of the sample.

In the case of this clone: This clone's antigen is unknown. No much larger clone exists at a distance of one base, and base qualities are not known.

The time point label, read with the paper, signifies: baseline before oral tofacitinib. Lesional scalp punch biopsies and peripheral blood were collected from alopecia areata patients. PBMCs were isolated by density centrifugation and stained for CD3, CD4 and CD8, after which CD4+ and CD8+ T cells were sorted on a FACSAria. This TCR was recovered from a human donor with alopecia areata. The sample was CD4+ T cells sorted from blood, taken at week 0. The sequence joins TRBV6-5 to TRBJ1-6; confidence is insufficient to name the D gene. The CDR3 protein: CASTTGNSPLHF. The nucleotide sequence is TGTGCCAGCACAACGGGGAATTCACCCCTCCACTTT.